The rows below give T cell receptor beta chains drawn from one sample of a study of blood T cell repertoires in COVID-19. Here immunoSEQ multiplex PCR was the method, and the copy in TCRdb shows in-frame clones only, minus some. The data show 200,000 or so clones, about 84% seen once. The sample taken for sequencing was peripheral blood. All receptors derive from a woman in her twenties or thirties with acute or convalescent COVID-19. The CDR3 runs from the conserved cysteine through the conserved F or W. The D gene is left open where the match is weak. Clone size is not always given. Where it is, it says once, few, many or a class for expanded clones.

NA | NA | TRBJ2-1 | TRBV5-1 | CASSLKSLDNEQFF | TGCGCCAGCAGCTTGAAATCCCTTGACAATGAGCAGTTCTTC
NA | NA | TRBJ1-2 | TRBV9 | CASSPPGGYGYTF | TGTGCCAGCAGCCCGCCCGGGGGCTATGGCTACACCTTC
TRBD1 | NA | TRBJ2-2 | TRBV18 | CASSLATGGRYGELFF | TGTGCCAGCTCTCTTGCGACAGGGGGCCGTTACGGGGAGCTGTTTTTT
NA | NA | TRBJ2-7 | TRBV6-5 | CASSYSGVSYEQYF | TGTGCCAGCAGTTACTCAGGGGTCAGCTACGAGCAGTACTTC
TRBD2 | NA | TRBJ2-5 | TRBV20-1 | CSASGPGAGEETQYF | TGCAGTGCTAGTGGCCCTGGAGCGGGGGAAGAGACCCAGTACTTC
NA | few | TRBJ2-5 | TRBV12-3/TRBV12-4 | CASSLLETQYF | TGTGCCAGCAGTTTACTGGAGACCCAGTACTTC
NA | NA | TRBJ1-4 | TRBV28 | CASSGTRAEKLFF | TGTGCCAGCAGTGGGACAAGAGCGGAAAAACTGTTTTTT
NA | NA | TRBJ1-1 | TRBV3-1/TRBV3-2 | CASSPSGKNTEAFF | TGTGCCAGCAGCCCCTCGGGTAAGAACACTGAAGCTTTCTTT
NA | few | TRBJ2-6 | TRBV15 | CATSRDNSGANVLTF | TGTGCCACCAGCAGAGACAACTCTGGGGCCAACGTCCTGACTTTC
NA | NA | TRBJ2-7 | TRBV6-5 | CASSSYFYYEQYF | TGTGCCAGCAGTTCATACTTCTACTACGAGCAGTACTTC
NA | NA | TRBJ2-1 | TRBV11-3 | CASSLGKSSYNEQFF | TGTGCCAGCAGCTTGGGCAAATCCTCCTACAATGAGCAGTTCTTC
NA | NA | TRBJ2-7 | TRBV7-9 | CASSLQHYEQYF | TGTGCCAGCAGCCTGCAACACTACGAGCAGTACTTC
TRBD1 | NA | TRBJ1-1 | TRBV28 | CASRPQGVTEAFF | TGTGCCAGCAGACCACAGGGGGTCACTGAAGCTTTCTTT
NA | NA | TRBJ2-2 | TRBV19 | CASSIASRELFF | TGTGCCAGTAGTATAGCTTCTCGGGAGCTGTTTTTT
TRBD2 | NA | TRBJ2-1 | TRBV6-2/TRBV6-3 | CASSYQPGLAGEEQFF | TGTGCCAGCAGTTACCAACCGGGACTAGCGGGGGAGGAGCAGTTCTTC
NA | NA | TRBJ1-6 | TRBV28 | CASSRIHTNYNSPLHF | TGTGCCAGCAGCCGCATCCATACAAACTATAATTCACCCCTCCACTTT
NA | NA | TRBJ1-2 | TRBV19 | CASSWANYGYTF | TGTGCCAGTAGTTGGGCAAACTATGGCTACACCTTC
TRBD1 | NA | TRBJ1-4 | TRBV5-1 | CASSAQGTTNEKLFF | TGCGCCAGCAGCGCACAGGGGACAACTAATGAAAAACTGTTTTTT
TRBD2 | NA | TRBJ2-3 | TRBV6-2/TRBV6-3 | CASSDATSGSDTQYF | TGTGCCAGCAGTGACGCGACTAGCGGATCAGATACGCAGTATTTT
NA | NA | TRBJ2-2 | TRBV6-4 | CATAVASYTGELFF | TGTGCCACCGCGGTCGCATCTTACACCGGGGAGCTGTTTTTT
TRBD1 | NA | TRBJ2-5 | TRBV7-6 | CASSLDRDRGETQYF | TGTGCCAGCAGCTTAGATCGCGACAGGGGGGAGACCCAGTACTTC
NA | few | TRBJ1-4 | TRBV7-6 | CASSLKGGGREKLFF | TGTGCCAGCAGCTTGAAAGGAGGAGGTCGTGAAAAACTGTTTTTT
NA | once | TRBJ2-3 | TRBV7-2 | CASTSGLFTDTQYF | TGTGCCAGCACAAGCGGGCTTTTCACAGATACGCAGTATTTT
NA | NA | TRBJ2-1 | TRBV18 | CASSPYSAAGNEQFF | TGTGCCAGCTCACCCTACAGCGCAGCGGGCAATGAGCAGTTCTTC
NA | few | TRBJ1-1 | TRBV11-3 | CASSLGGNTEAFF | TGTGCCAGCAGCTTAGGCGGAAACACTGAAGCTTTCTTT
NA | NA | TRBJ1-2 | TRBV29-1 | CSVVQGDNYGYTF | TGCAGCGTTGTCCAGGGCGATAACTATGGCTACACCTTC
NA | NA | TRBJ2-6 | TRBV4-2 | CASSQERRKKYSGANVLTF | TGTGCCAGCAGCCAAGAACGCAGGAAAAAATACTCTGGGGCCAACGTCCTGACTTTC
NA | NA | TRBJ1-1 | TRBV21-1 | CASSKGEDRPGTEAFF | TGTGCCAGCAGCAAAGGGGAAGACAGACCTGGCACTGAAGCTTTCTTT
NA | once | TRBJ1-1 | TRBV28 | CASSSGWKNTEAFF | TGTGCCAGCAGTTCGGGATGGAAGAACACTGAAGCTTTCTTT